These 18 T cell receptor beta chains originate from one sample sequenced in a study of early T cells in non-severe SARS-CoV-2 infection. Using its own MiXCR run on the 5' RACE reads, TCRdb lists one record per CDR3 protein. Among roughly 31,000 distinct CDR3 sequences, about 4.6% were seen once, and the ten largest hold about an eighth. The source material was whole blood. The receptors originated from an adult who was a healthcare worker with PCR-confirmed SARS-CoV-2 infection or an uninfected control (not recorded which).

This clonotype came up many times. V gene TRBV19 combines with J gene TRBJ1-2; D is ambiguous. This CDR3 is built from 14 residues. In germline, CDR1 is LNHDA, CDR2 SQIVND (reference sequence). Trimming pared 0 bases from V and 5 bases from J, leaving 10 bases between. CDR3 sequence (DNA): TGTGCCAGTAGTATAGATCCGACGGCGTATGGCTACACCTTC. As protein: CASSIDPTAYGYTF.

In its sample, this clonotype was seen many times. The rearrangement links TRBV4-2 to TRBJ1-5; D may be TRBD1 (5 bases). With 0 bases removed from V and 0 bases from J, the gap between germline ends came to 12 bases. Germline V gene sequence: CDR1 LGHNA, CDR2 YNFKEQ. The CDR3 sequence is 17 residues long. CDR3 residues: CASSQDLAGLSNQPQHF. The CDR3 DNA reads TGTGCCAGCAGCCAAGATCTGGCAGGGCTTAGCAATCAGCCCCAGCATTTT.

This clonotype was counted a few times. This rearrangement joins TRBV29-1 to TRBJ1-2; 9 bases match TRBD1. J lost 7 bases, V lost 3 bases, and 6 bases had no gene match. This CDR3 spans 13 amino acids. Germline loops: CDR1 SQVTM, CDR2 ANQGSEA. Here the CDR3 DNA reads TGCAGCGTTGATCTGGACAGGGGTGCTGGCTACACCTTC. The encoded protein is CSVDLDRGAGYTF.

This clonotype showed up many times. The chain has TRBV5-1 and TRBJ2-7; 9 nucleotides align to TRBD1. Germline CDR1 and CDR2: SGHRS and YFSETQ. The CDR3 spans 14 residues. J gave up 1 base and V 3 bases, and 2 bases lay outside the gene matches. CDR3: CASSSGQGSYEQYF. DNA for the CDR3: TGCGCCAGCAGCTCGGGACAGGGTTCCTACGAGCAGTACTTC.

This clonotype was observed at least ten times. One end of the junction varies from germline; a read error may be responsible. The gene calls are TRBV7-9 and TRBJ2-4; no clear D gene. There are 14 residues in the CDR3. Germline loops: CDR1 SEHNR, CDR2 FQNEAQ (reference sequence). The CDR3, as DNA: TGTGCCAACAGCTTAAAGGGAGCCAAAAACATTCAGTACTTC. It specifies CANSLKGAKNIQYF.

The chain carries TRBV5-4 and TRBJ2-7; D uncertain. The V gene lost 3 bases and the J gene lost 6 bases, with 13 bases spanning the gap. Germline assignment: CDR1 SGHNT and CDR2 YYREEE (reference sequence). The CDR3 sequence is 13 residues long. In DNA form, the CDR3 reads TGTGCCAGCAGCTCACCTGAGAGGCCCGAGCAGTACTTC. Translating it yields CASSSPERPEQYF.

This clonotype has at least ten counts. The chain links TRBV19 to TRBJ1-6; the D is unclear. CDR1 LNHDA and CDR2 SQIVND come from the germline V gene (reference sequence). The CDR3 runs to 12 residues. V lost 3 bases to trimming and J lost 9 bases, with 6 bases between them. The CDR3 sequence is CASSMDFSPLHF. The CDR3, as DNA: TGTGCCAGTAGTATGGATTTTTCACCCCTCCACTTT.

This clonotype was counted many times. V is TRBV12-3 or TRBV12-4 and J is TRBJ2-1, with 9 positions matching TRBD2. V trimming: 5 bases; J trimming: 4 bases; junction bases outside the gene matches: 9. The CDR3 runs 16 residues. CDR3 region: CASSPRAGGLYNEQFF. The CDR3, as DNA: TGTGCCAGCAGTCCCCGAGCGGGGGGATTATACAATGAGCAGTTCTTC.

This clonotype was counted ten times or more. The CDR3 loop is CASTSSGQIYNEQFF. The CDR3 DNA reads as TGTGCCAGCACAAGTTCGGGACAGATCTACAATGAGCAGTTCTTC. J is TRBJ2-1 and V is TRBV6-5; 7 positions match TRBD1. CDR1 and CDR2 (germline): MNHEY, SVGAGI. This CDR3 comprises 15 residues. Trimming cost V 7 bases and J 3 bases; bases outside gene matches: 9.

This clonotype was counted a few times. The chain uses TRBV27 and TRBJ2-7, with D tentatively TRBD1 (6 bases). Trimming removed 6 bases from V and 4 bases from J, with 13 bases in between. This CDR3 region has 13 residues. Germline assignment: CDR1 MNHEY and CDR2 SMNVEV (reference sequence). The CDR3 DNA follows: TGTGCCAGCAGACCGCGACAGGCTTACGAGCAGTACTTC. This gives the protein CASRPRQAYEQYF.

Ten or more counts support this clonotype. The chain is built from TRBV4-1 and TRBJ2-3; no clear D gene. V shed 1 base and J shed 2 bases, with 4 bases lying between them. This CDR3 has 13 residues. The germline V gene has CDR1 MGHRA and CDR2 YSYEKL. The CDR3 is CASSQGLTDTQYF. The CDR3 nucleotides read TGCGCCAGCAGCCAAGGGCTCACAGATACGCAGTATTTT.

J is TRBJ2-1 and V is TRBV11-2; D possibly corresponds to TRBD1 (6 bases). Trimming removed 0 bases at V and 15 bases at J, with 12 bases between. The CDR3 consists of 12 residues. The germline V gene has CDR1 SGHAT and CDR2 FQNNGV. The CDR3 region is CASSLDNRATFF. In nucleotides, the CDR3 is TGTGCCAGCAGCTTAGATAACAGGGCCACGTTCTTC.

This clonotype appeared a few times. The genes are TRBV29-1 and TRBJ2-3, with 8 bases fitting TRBD2. The V segment lost 6 bases and the J segment 6 bases; nucleotides outside the gene matches: 5. The CDR3 consists of 12 residues. Germline loops: CDR1 SQVTM, CDR2 ANQGSEA. This chain's CDR3 is CSVNSGGDTQYF. As DNA, the CDR3 is TGCAGCGTCAACTCGGGGGGGGATACGCAGTATTTT.

This clonotype was seen ten or more times. The CDR3 is CASSHGMGGYTF. The DNA for the CDR3 is TGTGCCAGCAGCCACGGGATGGGTGGCTACACCTTC. The chain uses TRBV3-1 and TRBJ1-2, with D unresolved. CDR1 LGHDT and CDR2 YNNKEL come from the germline V gene (reference sequence). Trimming cost V 3 bases and J 7 bases, with 9 bases left between them. CDR3 length: 12 residues.

This clonotype was seen ten or more times. The CDR3 bases are TGTGCCACCTCGCCGGCTTCCAGCACAGATACGCAGTATTTT. Residues: CATSPASSTDTQYF. The chain has TRBV18 and TRBJ2-3; D gene uncertain. Germline CDR1 KGHSH, CDR2 LQKENI. The CDR3 length is 14 residues. The V end lost 10 bases, the J end lost 0 bases, and 14 bases lay between the germline ends.

Only a few counts were recorded for this clonotype. This chain connects TRBV29-1 to TRBJ2-5, with 9 bases lining up with TRBD2. The CDR3 length is 16 residues. V was clipped by 8 bases and J by 5 bases; unmatched bases: 18. The V gene's germline CDR1 is SQVTM and CDR2 ANQGSEA. The CDR3 DNA sequence: TGCAGCTTACTTACGACTAGCGGATTATGGAGCGAGACCCAGTACTTC. Its translation is CSLLTTSGLWSETQYF.

This clonotype occurred many times. Written as DNA, the CDR3 is TGTGCCAGCAGCCTCGACCCATCTGGCAATCAGCCCCAGCATTTT. Encoded protein: CASSLDPSGNQPQHF. This chain connects TRBV7-9 to TRBJ1-5, with D unresolved. Germline lookup yields CDR1 SEHNR and CDR2 FQNEAQ (reference sequence). The CDR3 runs 15 residues. The germline V and J ends were trimmed by 5 bases and 2 bases, with 13 bases remaining between them.

The sample holds many counts of this clonotype. The V call is TRBV28, the J call TRBJ2-7; tentatively, D is TRBD1 (5 bases). Between the trimmed V and J ends, which lost 5 bases and 2 bases, there was a span of 7 bases. The CDR3 sequence is 12 residues long. From germline, CDR1 is MDHEN and CDR2 SYDVKM. CDR3 residues: CASSRQTYEQYF. Here the CDR3 DNA reads TGTGCCAGCAGTCGACAGACCTACGAGCAGTACTTC. The full variable domain, completed using reference TRBV28 and TRBJ2-7, is DVKVTQSSRYLVKRTGEKVFLECVQDMDHENMFWYRQDPGLGLRLIYFSYDVKMKEKGDIPEGYSVSREKKERFSLILESASTNQTSMYLCASSRQTYEQYFGPGTRLTVT.